Listed here are 16 T cell receptor beta chains from one sample, sequenced in a study of blood T cell repertoires in COVID-19. Sequencing was performed with immunoSEQ multiplex PCR; in TCRdb, only in-frame clones are kept and a portion is missing. The table records a few hundred thousand clones, 80% to 85% of them present only once. Sequenced sample: peripheral blood. The receptor set was obtained from a woman aged 60-75 years with acute or convalescent COVID-19.

The chain couples TRBV16 to TRBJ1-1, with 7 bases fitting TRBD1. The CDR3 length is 14 residues. V dropped 4 bases and J dropped 4; count of bases not matched to a gene: 6. Looked up from germline, CDR1 is KGHSY and CDR2 is FQNENV. CDR3 sequence reads: CASSPQGPVTEAFF. As DNA, the CDR3 is TGTGCCAGCAGCCCACAGGGGCCCGTCACTGAAGCTTTCTTT.

The chain couples TRBV4-2 to TRBJ2-1; 9 bases line up with TRBD2. The trim removed 4 bases at V and 5 bases at J, leaving 6 bases unmatched. The CDR3 is 15 residues long. Germline CDR1 and CDR2: LGHNA and YNFKEQ. The CDR3 DNA reads TGTGCCAGCAGCCTCCTAGCGGGGTTGAACAATGAGCAGTTCTTC. It translates to CASSLLAGLNNEQFF.

The gene calls are TRBV5-4 and TRBJ2-1, with TRBD2 identical over 8 bases. With V trimmed by 4 bases and J by 3 bases, 6 bases remained unmatched. The length of the CDR3 is 15 residues. CDR1 and CDR2 (germline): SGHNT, YYREEE (reference sequence). DNA for the CDR3: TGTGCCAGCAGCCCCCAGCGGGGGAACTACAATGAGCAGTTCTTC. This encodes CASSPQRGNYNEQFF.

The chain employs TRBV7-3 and TRBJ1-3; 7 bases are a match to TRBD1. Germline loops: CDR1 SGHTA, CDR2 FQGTGA. J lost 2 bases, V lost 10 bases, and 8 bases had no gene match. CDR3 size: 14 residues. Here the CDR3 reads CATTTGRAGNTIYF. In nucleotides, the CDR3 is TGTGCCACCACGACAGGGCGTGCTGGAAACACCATATATTTT.

This rearrangement joins TRBV5-4 to TRBJ1-1, with D possibly TRBD1 on 5 matching bases. The CDR3 length is 15 residues. Germline CDR1 and CDR2: SGHNT and YYREEE (reference sequence). V was trimmed by 6 bases and J by 3 bases, leaving 18 bases between them. CDR3: CASNLDQGLHTEAFF. In DNA form, the CDR3 reads TGTGCCAGCAATCTGGACCAGGGATTGCACACTGAAGCTTTCTTT.

The CDR3 protein is CASGSMGQAYSGNTIYF. CDR3 DNA: TGTGCTAGTGGTTCGATGGGACAGGCGTACTCTGGAAACACCATATATTTT. The chain couples TRBV12-5 to TRBJ1-3, with 8 bases fitting TRBD1. The V segment lost 4 bases and the J segment 0 bases; nucleotides outside the gene matches: 8. Germline V gene data show CDR1 as LGHNT and CDR2 as FRNRAP. The CDR3 covers 17 residues.

The chain is built from TRBV4-2 and TRBJ1-4; D is undetermined. The CDR3 loop spans 19 amino acids. Germline V gene lookup returns CDR1 LGHNA and CDR2 YNFKEQ. V lost 0 bases and J 0 bases, leaving 17 bases between the germline ends. CDR3 nucleotide sequence: TGTGCCAGCAGCCAAGACACAAAGAAAGGGAGATCAACTAATGAAAAACTGTTTTTT. It codes for CASSQDTKKGRSTNEKLFF.

J is TRBJ2-5 and V is TRBV15, with TRBD2 as a possible D gene (6 bases). V was pared by 5 bases and J by 7 bases, with 20 bases between. In germline, CDR1 is LNHNV, CDR2 YYDKDF (reference sequence). The CDR3 runs 15 residues. CDR3 in DNA: TGTGCCACCAGCGTCGCCCTCGGGGGTATCGGGACCCAGTACTTC. Protein sequence: CATSVALGGIGTQYF.

This rearrangement joins TRBV11-2 to TRBJ2-5, with 8 bases identical to TRBD1. The CDR3 covers 15 residues. Germline lookup yields CDR1 SGHAT and CDR2 FQNNGV. The J segment lost 4 bases and the V segment lost 3 bases, leaving 7 bases of the junction unmatched. The CDR3, as DNA: TGTGCCAGCAGCTTCGGGACAGGACGGGGAGAGACCCAGTACTTC. Its translation: CASSFGTGRGETQYF.

The rearrangement joins TRBV30 to TRBJ2-7; TRBD1 matches at 7 bases. The germline CDR1 and CDR2 sequences are GTSNPN and SVGIG (reference sequence). V shed 4 bases, J shed 8 bases, and the junction held 11 bases outside the gene matches. This CDR3 has 13 amino acids. In DNA form, the CDR3 reads TGTGCCTGGAAGGCCAGGGGGAAATTAAAGCAGTACTTC. As protein: CAWKARGKLKQYF.

The chain has TRBV5-1 and TRBJ1-2, with 8 bases identical to TRBD1. V shed 4 bases, J shed 6 bases, and the junction held 11 bases outside the gene matches. This CDR3 comprises 15 residues. The germline V gene has CDR1 SGHRS and CDR2 YFSETQ. CDR3 coding DNA: TGCGCCAGCAGCCTGGGGACAGGCCCTGTGGATGGCTACACCTTC. Translated: CASSLGTGPVDGYTF.

J is TRBJ1-1 and V is TRBV4-1; D remains ambiguous. V was cut by 0 bases and J by 4 bases, with 9 bases left in between. Germline CDR1 MGHRA, CDR2 YSYEKL. CDR3 length equals 14 residues. This chain's CDR3 is CASSQDWAFTEAFF. CDR3 coding DNA: TGCGCCAGCAGCCAAGATTGGGCGTTCACTGAAGCTTTCTTT.

The CDR3 DNA sequence: TGCGCCAGCAGCTTGTGGCGGGGGGACCAAGAGACCCAGTACTTC. Translated: CASSLWRGDQETQYF. The chain employs TRBV5-1 and TRBJ2-5; 8 positions agree with TRBD2. CDR1 is SGHRS and CDR2 is YFSETQ in the germline V gene. This CDR3 contains 15 residues. The V and J ends lost 1 base and 0 bases, in that order; junction bases with no gene match: 2.

V and J are TRBV2 and TRBJ2-7; TRBD2 agrees at 11 bases. V lost 8 bases to trimming and J lost 3 bases; unmatched junction nucleotides: 6. This CDR3 comprises 14 residues. The germline V gene has CDR1 SNHLY and CDR2 FYNNEI. DNA for the CDR3: TGTGCCAGCTGGCTAGCGGGGGGCAACTACGAGCAGTACTTC. Encoded protein: CASWLAGGNYEQYF.

The gene calls are TRBV11-2 and TRBJ2-7; 10 bases are shared with TRBD1. V lost 4 bases and J lost 0; bases outside the gene matches: 3. The CDR3 consists of 15 residues. Germline loops: CDR1 SGHAT, CDR2 FQNNGV. CDR3 bases: TGTGCCAGCAGCTATTGGACAGGGGGCTCCTACGAGCAGTACTTC. It specifies CASSYWTGGSYEQYF.

V usage is TRBV7-2 and J usage is TRBJ1-2, with 7 bases identical to TRBD1. The CDR3 spans 13 residues. Per the germline V gene, CDR1 is SGHTA and CDR2 is FQGNSA. V trimming: 4 bases; J trimming: 2 bases; junction bases outside the gene matches: 1. The CDR3 region has the DNA TGTGCCAGCAGCTCAGGGGGAAACTATGGCTACACCTTC. Translating it yields CASSSGGNYGYTF.